Below, 21 T cell receptor beta chains from the same sample are listed, as sequenced in a study of tumor-infiltrating lymphocytes in localized non-small cell lung cancer. Sequencing used immunoSEQ multiplex PCR; TCRdb keeps in-frame clones, though not all of them. The repertoire holds 13,000 to 15,000 clones, around two thirds seen once, with over 20% in the top ten. Sequences were obtained from uninvolved lung tissue not adjacent to the tumor. These receptors came from a human donor with non-small cell lung cancer.

The genes are TRBV28 and TRBJ1-2; D gene uncertain. The CDR3 contains 11 residues. The germline V gene has CDR1 MDHEN and CDR2 SYDVKM. Trimming took off 2 bases at V and 6 bases at J, with 4 bases between the two ends. The CDR3 DNA reads as TGTGCCAGCAGTTTAAGCCATGGCTACACCTTC. Protein sequence: CASSLSHGYTF.

The gene calls are TRBV19 and TRBJ1-1, with a weak D call TRBD1 (5 bases). V was shortened by 6 bases and J by 6 bases, with 17 bases between the two germline ends. The length of the CDR3 is 14 residues. Germline-derived CDR1 and CDR2 are LNHDA and SQIVND (reference sequence). The CDR3 here is CASSPWAGPSEAFF. The CDR3 DNA reads TGTGCCAGTAGCCCCTGGGCAGGGCCGTCTGAAGCTTTCTTT.

This chain joins TRBV7-9 and TRBJ2-5, with D tentatively TRBD2 (6 bases). V dropped 4 bases and J dropped 5 bases, with 14 bases sitting between them. The germline gives CDR1 SEHNR, CDR2 FQNEAQ (reference sequence). The CDR3 covers 14 residues. CDR3 amino acids: CASSSTGGEETQYF. The DNA of the CDR3 is TGTGCCAGCAGCTCAACAGGAGGGGAGGAGACCCAGTACTTC.

The table lists this clone with a few counts. The chain joins TRBV4-3 to TRBJ1-2; 8 bases map to TRBD1. V dropped 4 bases and J dropped 4; count of bases not matched to a gene: 5. The CDR3 has 14 residues. Per the germline V gene, CDR1 is LGHNA and CDR2 is YSLEER. CDR3 bases: TGCGCCAGCAGCCTTTCAGGGGGCGGCTATGGCTACACCTTC. Residues: CASSLSGGGYGYTF.

The V call is TRBV9, the J call TRBJ1-3, with 8 positions matching TRBD1. The CDR3 runs 15 residues. CDR1 is SGDLS and CDR2 is YYNGEE in the germline V gene. The J segment lost 7 bases and the V segment lost 0 bases, leaving 6 bases of the junction unmatched. As DNA, the CDR3 is TGTGCCAGCAGCGTAGCGGGACAGGCTGCTAACACCATATATTTT. This translates into CASSVAGQAANTIYF.

The genes are TRBV14 and TRBJ2-7; D not certain. Germline lookup yields CDR1 SGHDN and CDR2 FVKESK. CDR3 length: 14 residues. V was pared by 2 bases and J by 5 bases, with 13 bases between. CDR3 in DNA: TGTGCCAGCAGCCAAAGGGTTAGATTCCACGAGCAGTACTTC. Amino acid sequence: CASSQRVRFHEQYF.

This chain joins TRBV30 and TRBJ1-1, with a possible D match to TRBD1 (5 bases). CDR1 and CDR2 from the germline V gene are GTSNPN and SVGIG (reference sequence). CDR3 size: 15 residues. V was clipped by 0 bases and J by 1 base, with 12 bases between them. Written as DNA, the CDR3 is TGTGCCTGGAGTGTATCGGACATCACGAACACTGAAGCTTTCTTT. It specifies CAWSVSDITNTEAFF.

This clone was counted only a few times. This chain connects TRBV19 to TRBJ1-5; 10 nucleotides align to TRBD1. Germline CDR1 is LNHDA and CDR2 is SQIVND (reference sequence). The CDR3 has 18 residues. J lost 4 bases, V lost 3 bases, and 12 bases had no gene match. The CDR3 sequence: CASSMIPGTGVTNQPQHF. The CDR3, as DNA: TGTGCCAGTAGTATGATACCCGGGACAGGGGTCACTAATCAGCCCCAGCATTTT.

This clone appeared a few times. The chain links TRBV2 to TRBJ1-4, with 9 bases matching TRBD1. Trimming removed 6 bases from V and 6 bases from J; junction bases left unmatched: 5. The CDR3 consists of 14 residues. Germline assignment: CDR1 SNHLY and CDR2 FYNNEI. The CDR3 is CASRSTGGDEKLFF. In nucleotides, the CDR3 is TGTGCCAGCAGGTCGACAGGGGGGGATGAAAAACTGTTTTTT.

V usage is TRBV6-5 and J usage is TRBJ2-5, with TRBD1 matching over 10 bases. Germline CDR1 reads MNHEY; CDR2 reads SVGAGI. The V and J ends lost 0 bases and 4 bases, in that order; junction bases with no gene match: 5. The CDR3 is 16 amino acids. Written as DNA, the CDR3 is TGTGCCAGCAGTTACTCGGGACAGGGGTTTGTAGAGACCCAGTACTTC. It is translated as CASSYSGQGFVETQYF.

The genes are TRBV4-2 and TRBJ2-1, with unresolved D. This CDR3 is built from 13 residues. The germline gives CDR1 LGHNA, CDR2 YNFKEQ. Trimming removed 0 bases from V and 4 bases from J, with 4 bases in between. CDR3 nucleotides: TGTGCCAGCAGCCAAGATGGATACAATGAGCAGTTCTTC. Protein sequence: CASSQDGYNEQFF.

Only a few counts were recorded for this clone. The chain couples TRBV7-2 to TRBJ2-3; the D is unclear. Germline CDR1 is SGHTA and CDR2 is FQGNSA. The CDR3 length is 18 residues. The V end was cut by 2 bases, the J end by 0 bases, with 18 bases between. CDR3 sequence: CASSLRVMGRVSTDTQYF. CDR3 nucleotide sequence: TGTGCCAGCAGCTTAAGGGTGATGGGCCGGGTTAGCACAGATACGCAGTATTTT. Together with reference TRBV7-2 and TRBJ2-3, the CDR3 gives the full variable domain: GAGVSQSPSNKVTEKGKDVELRCDPISGHTALYWYRQSLGQGLEFLIYFQGNSAPDKSGLPSDRFSAERTGGSVSTLTIQRTQQEDSAVYLCASSLRVMGRVSTDTQYFGPGTRLTVL.

The gene calls are TRBV5-1 and TRBJ1-3, with a weak D call TRBD1 (5 bases). Germline V lookup: CDR1 SGHRS, CDR2 YFSETQ. The length of the CDR3 is 15 residues. V was cut by 0 bases and J by 3 bases, with 10 bases left in between. CDR3: CASSLAGSDGNTIYF. The CDR3 region has the DNA TGCGCCAGCAGCTTGGCAGGGAGTGATGGAAACACCATATATTTT.

The chain employs TRBV5-6 and TRBJ1-2, with a weak D call TRBD1 (5 bases). Germline loops: CDR1 SGHDT, CDR2 YYEEEE. Trimming shortened V by 4 bases and J by 0 bases, and 16 bases separated the two germline ends. The CDR3 runs to 16 residues. The chain's CDR3 is CASSPTGLLANYGYTF. Here the CDR3 DNA reads TGTGCCAGCAGCCCGACGGGACTTTTAGCTAACTATGGCTACACCTTC.

This rearrangement joins TRBV6-5 to TRBJ1-2; 9 positions agree with TRBD1. Germline lookup yields CDR1 MNHEY and CDR2 SVGAGI. V lost 2 bases, J lost 7 bases, and 5 bases stayed unmatched. CDR3 length equals 14 residues. The CDR3, as DNA: TGTGCCAGCAGTTACGGGGACAGGGAGGGTGGCTACACCTTC. This gives the protein CASSYGDREGGYTF.

The CDR3 sequence: CASGDEQFF. DNA of the CDR3: TGTGCCAGCGGGGATGAGCAGTTCTTC. The chain is built from TRBV6-5 and TRBJ2-1; D gene uncertain. Per the germline V gene, CDR1 is MNHEY and CDR2 is SVGAGI. Trimming took off 8 bases at V and 8 bases at J, with 4 bases between the two ends. CDR3 size: 9 residues.

Only one count was recorded for this clone. This chain joins TRBV5-1 and TRBJ1-1, with a weak D call TRBD1 (5 bases). The CDR3 has 15 amino acids. With 4 bases removed from V and 2 bases from J, the gap between germline ends came to 15 bases. The germline CDR1 and CDR2 sequences are SGHRS and YFSETQ. Here the CDR3 DNA reads TGCGCCAGCAGCGGTACGGGACGGACTAACACTGAAGCTTTCTTT. Encoded protein: CASSGTGRTNTEAFF. The whole variable domain, filled in from reference TRBV5-1 and TRBJ1-1, reads KAGVTQTPRYLIKTRGQQVTLSCSPISGHRSVSWYQQTPGQGLQFLFEYFSETQRNKGNFPGRFSGRQFSNSRSEMNVSTLELGDSALYLCASSGTGRTNTEAFFGQGTRLTVV.

The chain is built from TRBV29-1 and TRBJ1-2; 10 bases align to TRBD1. J gave up 8 bases and V 4 bases, and 4 bases lay outside the gene matches. The CDR3 has 12 amino acids. Germline lookup yields CDR1 SQVTM and CDR2 ANQGSEA. CDR3 nucleotides: TGCAGCGTTGGACAGGGGGCGCAAGGCTACACCTTC. It translates to CSVGQGAQGYTF.

V is TRBV19 and J is TRBJ2-3; a possible D gene is TRBD1 (5 bases). CDR1 is LNHDA and CDR2 is SQIVND in the germline V gene (reference sequence). Trimming removed 6 bases from V and 4 bases from J, with 14 bases in between. The CDR3 extends over 14 amino acids. CDR3 sequence reads: CASSPLQGADTQYF. The CDR3 DNA sequence: TGTGCCAGTAGCCCGCTCCAGGGTGCAGATACGCAGTATTTT.

The chain combines TRBV30 with TRBJ1-1, with D unresolved. V was pared by 0 bases and J by 4 bases, with 3 bases between. Germline V CDR1 and CDR2: GTSNPN, SVGIG (reference sequence). This CDR3 is built from 11 residues. This CDR3 reads CAWSVSTEAFF. CDR3 DNA: TGTGCCTGGAGTGTATCCACTGAAGCTTTCTTT.

This clone was counted a few times. V gene TRBV9 combines with J gene TRBJ2-7; D might be TRBD1 or TRBD2, each matching 6 bases. The germline V gene has CDR1 SGDLS and CDR2 YYNGEE. Trimming cost V 4 bases and J 9 bases, with 23 bases left between them. This CDR3 has 15 amino acids. CDR3 DNA sequence: TGTGCCAGCAGCCCAAGTTGGGGAGGTGGACAGCCGCAGTACTTC. This codes for CASSPSWGGGQPQYF.